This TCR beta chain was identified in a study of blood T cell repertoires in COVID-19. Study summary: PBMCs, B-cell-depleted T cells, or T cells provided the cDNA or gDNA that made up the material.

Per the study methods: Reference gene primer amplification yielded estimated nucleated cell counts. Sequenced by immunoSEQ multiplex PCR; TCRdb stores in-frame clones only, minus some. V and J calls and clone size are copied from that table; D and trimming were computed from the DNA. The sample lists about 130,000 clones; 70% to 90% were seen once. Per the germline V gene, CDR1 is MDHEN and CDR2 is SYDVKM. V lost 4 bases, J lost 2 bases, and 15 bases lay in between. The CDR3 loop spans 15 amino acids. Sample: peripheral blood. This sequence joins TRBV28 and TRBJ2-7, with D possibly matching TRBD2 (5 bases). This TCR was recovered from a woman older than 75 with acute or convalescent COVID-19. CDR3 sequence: CASSSPSGLTYEQYF. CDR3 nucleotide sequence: TGTGCCAGCAGTTCCCCCAGCGGTCTGACCTACGAGCAGTACTTC.